The rows below give T cell receptor beta chains drawn from one sample of a study of control samples from healthy donors and cancer patients. Profiling relied on immunoSEQ multiplex PCR, and the TCRdb table lists in-frame clones only, not all of them. Found here are around 200,000 clones, 85% to 95% of them singletons; the top ten hold around 1.5%. The sequencing input was blood. The origin of the receptors is a man aged 45-60 years in good health. Each CDR3 is given with its conserved first and last residue. Fields, in order: D gene, J gene, clone size, CDR3 length, V gene, CDR3 DNA, CDR3 protein. D genes are given only for firm matches. Expanded clones get a size class; other rows say once, few or many, or leave the size out.

d_gene: TRBD1; j_gene: TRBJ1-5; abundance: -; len: 16; v_gene: TRBV6-2/TRBV6-3; CDR3nt: TGTGCCAGCAGTTACCGGGACAGAGGAGCCGGTCAGCCCCAGCATTTT; CDR3aa: CASSYRDRGAGQPQHF
d_gene: -; j_gene: TRBJ2-5; abundance: -; len: 16; v_gene: TRBV18; CDR3nt: TGTGCCAGCTCACCACCGGATCAGGGTTTGCGAGAGACCCAGTACTTC; CDR3aa: CASSPPDQGLRETQYF
d_gene: -; j_gene: TRBJ1-2; abundance: -; len: 14; v_gene: TRBV25-1; CDR3nt: TGTGCCAGCAGTCCCCGTCCGTCCTCCTATGGCTACACCTTC; CDR3aa: CASSPRPSSYGYTF
d_gene: TRBD1; j_gene: TRBJ1-2; abundance: -; len: 14; v_gene: TRBV7-2; CDR3nt: TGTGCCAGCAGCCCTCCCGGGACAGGGAAAGGCTACACCTTC; CDR3aa: CASSPPGTGKGYTF
d_gene: -; j_gene: TRBJ1-1; abundance: -; len: 14; v_gene: TRBV18; CDR3nt: TGTGCCAGTTATCGAAGTTCCGTGAACACTGAAGCTTTCTTT; CDR3aa: CASYRSSVNTEAFF
d_gene: -; j_gene: TRBJ2-7; abundance: -; len: 13; v_gene: TRBV12-3/TRBV12-4; CDR3nt: TGTGCCAGCAGTCGCACAGGGAATTACGAGCAGTACTTC; CDR3aa: CASSRTGNYEQYF
d_gene: -; j_gene: TRBJ2-1; abundance: -; len: 14; v_gene: TRBV3-1/TRBV3-2; CDR3nt: TGTGCCAGCAGCCAATGGAGCCTCGACAATGAGCAGTTCTTC; CDR3aa: CASSQWSLDNEQFF
d_gene: -; j_gene: TRBJ2-1; abundance: -; len: 16; v_gene: TRBV24-1; CDR3nt: TGTGCCACCAGTGATCCAAAGGGGAGCTCCTACAATGAGCAGTTCTTC; CDR3aa: CATSDPKGSSYNEQFF
d_gene: -; j_gene: TRBJ1-4; abundance: -; len: 15; v_gene: TRBV7-9; CDR3nt: TGTGCCAGCAGCTTAGGGAGGGTGCCTAATGAAAAACTGTTTTTT; CDR3aa: CASSLGRVPNEKLFF
d_gene: TRBD2; j_gene: TRBJ2-2; abundance: -; len: 19; v_gene: TRBV19; CDR3nt: TGTGCCAGTAGCCTAATCCGGGGGGGGGCGCAGGGGAACACCGGGGAGCTGTTTTTT; CDR3aa: CASSLIRGGAQGNTGELFF
d_gene: -; j_gene: TRBJ1-4; abundance: -; len: 15; v_gene: TRBV19; CDR3nt: TGTGCCAGTAGTTCTCGGGGCCCAACTAATGAAAAACTGTTTTTT; CDR3aa: CASSSRGPTNEKLFF
d_gene: -; j_gene: TRBJ2-7; abundance: -; len: 12; v_gene: TRBV15; CDR3nt: TGTGCCACCAGCAGGGACGCCTACGAGCAGTACTTC; CDR3aa: CATSRDAYEQYF
d_gene: TRBD1; j_gene: TRBJ2-7; abundance: -; len: 17; v_gene: TRBV28; CDR3nt: TGTGCCAGCACTGGGACAGGGGCCACCATGAATGTCTACGAGCAGTACTTC; CDR3aa: CASTGTGATMNVYEQYF
d_gene: TRBD2; j_gene: TRBJ2-5; abundance: once; len: 13; v_gene: TRBV15; CDR3nt: TGTGCCACCACCTGGGGGGGTGTGGAGACCCAGTACTTC; CDR3aa: CATTWGGVETQYF
d_gene: -; j_gene: TRBJ1-5; abundance: -; len: 13; v_gene: TRBV29-1; CDR3nt: TGCAGCGTTATTTGGGGGCGCGGTCAGCCCCAGCATTTT; CDR3aa: CSVIWGRGQPQHF
d_gene: -; j_gene: TRBJ2-3; abundance: -; len: 14; v_gene: TRBV5-1; CDR3nt: TGCGCCAGCAGGGACCAAACAGGCACAGATACGCAGTATTTT; CDR3aa: CASRDQTGTDTQYF
d_gene: -; j_gene: TRBJ2-7; abundance: -; len: 14; v_gene: TRBV5-5; CDR3nt: TGTGCCAGCAGCCAACAGGCGGACGGCTACGAGCAGTACTTC; CDR3aa: CASSQQADGYEQYF
d_gene: -; j_gene: TRBJ1-3; abundance: -; len: 14; v_gene: TRBV7-2; CDR3nt: TGTGCCAGCAGCTTAGTGGGGGCAGATGACACCATATATTTT; CDR3aa: CASSLVGADDTIYF
d_gene: -; j_gene: TRBJ1-3; abundance: -; len: 16; v_gene: TRBV2; CDR3nt: TGTGCCAGTACAAGACAGATTACGATCTCTGGAAACACCATATATTTT; CDR3aa: CASTRQITISGNTIYF
d_gene: -; j_gene: TRBJ1-1; abundance: -; len: 13; v_gene: TRBV6-5; CDR3nt: TGTGCCAGCAGTTGGAACCCCAGCGGTGAAGCTTTCTTT; CDR3aa: CASSWNPSGEAFF
d_gene: -; j_gene: TRBJ1-5; abundance: -; len: 15; v_gene: TRBV2; CDR3nt: TGTGCCAGCAGTGAAAATAGCAGGGTCAATCAGCCCCAGCATTTT; CDR3aa: CASSENSRVNQPQHF
d_gene: TRBD1; j_gene: TRBJ2-7; abundance: -; len: 16; v_gene: TRBV14; CDR3nt: TGTGCCAGCAGCCCCCTCACCCAGGGGGCTGATGGCGAGCAGTACTTC; CDR3aa: CASSPLTQGADGEQYF
d_gene: TRBD1; j_gene: TRBJ1-5; abundance: -; len: 15; v_gene: TRBV7-8; CDR3nt: TGTGCCAGCAGCTTCGCCGGACAGGGCGGTCAGCCCCAGCATTTT; CDR3aa: CASSFAGQGGQPQHF
d_gene: TRBD2; j_gene: TRBJ2-1; abundance: -; len: 14; v_gene: TRBV3-1/TRBV3-2; CDR3nt: TGTGCCAGCAGCCAAGCTAGCGGGAGTAATGAGCAGTTCTTC; CDR3aa: CASSQASGSNEQFF
d_gene: -; j_gene: TRBJ1-6; abundance: -; len: 14; v_gene: TRBV19; CDR3nt: TGTGCCAGTAGTCACGGCCCGGCCGGTAGGTCCCTCCACTTT; CDR3aa: CASSHGPAGRSLHF
d_gene: -; j_gene: TRBJ1-1; abundance: once; len: 16; v_gene: TRBV28; CDR3nt: TGTGCCAGCAGTTTAGGTTTCGGGGGGCAGGGCACTGAAGCTTTCTTT; CDR3aa: CASSLGFGGQGTEAFF
d_gene: -; j_gene: TRBJ2-7; abundance: -; len: 14; v_gene: TRBV3-1/TRBV3-2; CDR3nt: TGTGCCAGCAGCCCGAGCGGACTCAACTACGAGCAGTACTTC; CDR3aa: CASSPSGLNYEQYF
d_gene: -; j_gene: TRBJ1-3; abundance: -; len: 13; v_gene: TRBV30; CDR3nt: TGTGCCTGGAGCGGGGGAGGTGGAAACACCATATATTTT; CDR3aa: CAWSGGGGNTIYF
d_gene: -; j_gene: TRBJ1-5; abundance: -; len: 15; v_gene: TRBV4-1; CDR3nt: TGCGCCAGCAGCCAAGGAGAGAGAGAGTTTCAGCCCCAGCATTTT; CDR3aa: CASSQGEREFQPQHF
d_gene: -; j_gene: TRBJ1-1; abundance: -; len: 14; v_gene: TRBV5-1; CDR3nt: TGCGCCAGCAGCGAAACGGACAGGAACACTGAAGCTTTCTTT; CDR3aa: CASSETDRNTEAFF
d_gene: -; j_gene: TRBJ1-1; abundance: -; len: 13; v_gene: TRBV18; CDR3nt: TGTGCCAGCTCACCCTTCAGGGACACTGAAGCTTTCTTT; CDR3aa: CASSPFRDTEAFF
d_gene: -; j_gene: TRBJ1-1; abundance: -; len: 13; v_gene: TRBV7-9; CDR3nt: TGTGCCAGCAGCTTATTTGAGGGAAGTGCAGCTTTCTTT; CDR3aa: CASSLFEGSAAFF
d_gene: TRBD1; j_gene: TRBJ1-1; abundance: -; len: 15; v_gene: TRBV28; CDR3nt: TGTGCCAGCAGTTCCGTGGGGACAGGGGGCGCTGAAGCTTTCTTT; CDR3aa: CASSSVGTGGAEAFF
d_gene: -; j_gene: TRBJ2-5; abundance: -; len: 14; v_gene: TRBV18; CDR3nt: TGTGCCAGCTCACCACAGTCAGACCAAGAGACCCAGTACTTC; CDR3aa: CASSPQSDQETQYF
d_gene: TRBD1; j_gene: TRBJ1-1; abundance: -; len: 16; v_gene: TRBV4-2; CDR3nt: TGTGCCAGCAGCCAACAGGGGGCTCGGGATGGCACTGAAGCTTTCTTT; CDR3aa: CASSQQGARDGTEAFF
d_gene: -; j_gene: TRBJ2-1; abundance: -; len: 16; v_gene: TRBV5-1; CDR3nt: TGCGCCAGCAGCTCACCGAGGGGACAACCGCACTCCGCGCAGTTCTTC; CDR3aa: CASSSPRGQPHSAQFF
d_gene: TRBD1; j_gene: TRBJ1-2; abundance: -; len: 13; v_gene: TRBV2; CDR3nt: TGTGCCAGCGTTAGGACAGGGGGTGACGGCTACACCTTC; CDR3aa: CASVRTGGDGYTF
d_gene: -; j_gene: TRBJ1-3; abundance: many; len: 14; v_gene: TRBV29-1; CDR3nt: TGCAGCGTTGATGTGACGGGAGCCGGAAACACCATATATTTT; CDR3aa: CSVDVTGAGNTIYF
d_gene: TRBD2; j_gene: TRBJ2-7; abundance: -; len: 14; v_gene: TRBV7-9; CDR3nt: TGTGCCAGCAGCCCGATGGGGGGGGAGGAGGAGCAGTACTTC; CDR3aa: CASSPMGGEEEQYF
d_gene: -; j_gene: TRBJ2-1; abundance: -; len: 15; v_gene: TRBV28; CDR3nt: TGTGCCAGCAGTTTGAAGCGATACTCCTACAATGAGCAGTTCTTC; CDR3aa: CASSLKRYSYNEQFF
d_gene: TRBD1; j_gene: TRBJ1-2; abundance: few; len: 16; v_gene: TRBV6-5; CDR3nt: TGTGCCAGCAGTTACTCGATTACAGGGGGATCGGTTGGCTACACCTTC; CDR3aa: CASSYSITGGSVGYTF
d_gene: -; j_gene: TRBJ1-1; abundance: -; len: 13; v_gene: TRBV7-9; CDR3nt: TGTGCCAGCAGCTCACCCGACAGCCCTGAAGCTTTCTTT; CDR3aa: CASSSPDSPEAFF
d_gene: -; j_gene: TRBJ1-2; abundance: -; len: 15; v_gene: TRBV28; CDR3nt: TGTGCCAGCAGGGACCCCTTAGGTCCTAACTATGGCTACACCTTC; CDR3aa: CASRDPLGPNYGYTF
d_gene: TRBD1; j_gene: TRBJ1-1; abundance: -; len: 14; v_gene: TRBV6-6; CDR3nt: TGTGCCAGCAGAACAGGGGGGAAGATCTCTGAAGCTTTCTTT; CDR3aa: CASRTGGKISEAFF
d_gene: TRBD1; j_gene: TRBJ2-6; abundance: -; len: 20; v_gene: TRBV19; CDR3nt: TGTGCCAGTAGTACTCGGCCGGGACAGCGCGGCTCCTCTGGGGCCAACGTCCTGACTTTC; CDR3aa: CASSTRPGQRGSSGANVLTF
d_gene: TRBD2; j_gene: TRBJ2-3; abundance: -; len: 17; v_gene: TRBV27; CDR3nt: TGTGCCAGCAGTTTCGGGGTGGCTAGCGGGGGTAGTGATACGCAGTATTTT; CDR3aa: CASSFGVASGGSDTQYF